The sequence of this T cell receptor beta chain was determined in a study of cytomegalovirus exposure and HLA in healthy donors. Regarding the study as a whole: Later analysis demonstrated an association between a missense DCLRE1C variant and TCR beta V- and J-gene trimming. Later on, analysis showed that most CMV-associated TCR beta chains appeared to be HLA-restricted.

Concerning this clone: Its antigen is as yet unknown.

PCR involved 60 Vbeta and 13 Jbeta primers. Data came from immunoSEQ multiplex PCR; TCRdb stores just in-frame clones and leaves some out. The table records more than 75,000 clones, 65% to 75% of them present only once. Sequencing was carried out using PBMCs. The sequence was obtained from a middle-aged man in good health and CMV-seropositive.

CDR3 protein: CASSELSGNTIYF. The CDR3 DNA reads as TGTGCCAGCAGCGAGCTCTCTGGAAACACCATATATTTT. This chain links TRBV9 with TRBJ1-3; D unresolved. The CDR3 consists of 13 residues. The V end lost 3 bases, the J end lost 0 bases, and 4 bases lay between the germline ends. Germline V gene sequence: CDR1 SGDLS, CDR2 YYNGEE. Full variable domain (missing parts from reference TRBV9 and TRBJ1-3): DSGVTQTPKHLITATGQRVTLRCSPRSGDLSVYWYQQSLDQGLQFLIQYYNGEERAKGNILERFSAQQFPDLHSELNLSSLELGDSALYFCASSELSGNTIYFGEGSWLTVV.